The T cell receptor beta chain described here comes from a study of STAT5B mutations in CD4+ large granular lymphocyte leukemia. Overall study results and limits: Top patient clones used TRBV06 genes more often: 8/27 versus 2/35 in controls. Patient CD4-sorted repertoires looked more clonal than healthy CD4+ repertoires, even without putative leukemic clones. 25% of private leukemic clonotypes occurred rarely in other patients' non-leukemic repertoires.

In the case of this clone: Its antigen is still unknown.

Per the original methods: A productive frequency of 2.59 x 10-5 was the lowest detectable. Produced via immunoSEQ multiplex PCR; TCRdb's table is partial and in-frame only. Clone size and V and J calls were adopted from that table, with D and trimming inferred from the DNA. The sample yields some 35,000 clones, around 88% seen once. Trimming cost V 3 bases and J 8 bases, with 16 bases left between them. The CDR3 length is 14 residues. Germline assignment: CDR1 SGHTA and CDR2 FQGTGA. The TCR originated in a human donor in good health. The sequencing sample was made of CD4+ T cells from blood buffy coats. V usage is TRBV7-3 and J usage is TRBJ1-2; D remains unclear. This chain's CDR3 is CASSLTREVGGYTF. For the CDR3, the DNA is TGTGCCAGCAGCTTGACTAGGGAGGTCGGGGGCTACACCTTC. Drawing the rest from reference TRBV7-3 and TRBJ1-2, the complete variable domain is GAGVSQTPSNKVTEKGKYVELRCDPISGHTALYWYRQSLGQGPEFLIYFQGTGAADDSGLPNDRFFAVRPEGSVSTLKIQRTERGDSAVYLCASSLTREVGGYTFGSGTRLTVV.